This T cell receptor (beta chain) stems from a study of T cells in localized non-small cell lung cancer. Only in-frame clones appear in the TCRdb table, and some are missing; sequencing was by immunoSEQ multiplex PCR. The sample lists around 70,000 clones, 84% occurring once. This CDR3 is built from 13 residues. The V gene lost 1 base and the J gene lost 4 bases, with 8 bases spanning the gap. Germline-derived CDR1 and CDR2 are SGHNT and YYREEE (reference sequence). This clone was detected only once. The TCR comes from a female donor older than 55 with stage I lung adenocarcinoma. This chain links TRBV5-4 with TRBJ2-5; D possibly corresponds to TRBD2 (5 bases). Material: peripheral blood, obtained before any cancer treatment. The CDR3 DNA reads as TGTGCCAGCAGCTTGAGAGGGCTAGAGACCCAGTACTTC. Protein: CASSLRGLETQYF.